The 22 T cell receptor beta chains reported below all come from one sample, sequenced in a study of T cell repertoires in cytomegalovirus infection. These receptors are not linked to any known antigen. Via MiXCR, TCRdb re-called the reads, giving one row per CDR3 protein. The sample lists about 770,000 distinct CDR3 sequences, about 28% seen once, with about an eighth in the top ten. The sequencing used cultured CD8+ T cells from PBMCs, collected from culture after CMV antigen stimulation. The receptors stem from a human donor in good health (CMV status not recorded). Some clones in this sample may be carry-over from other donors' samples.

This chain links TRBV7-6 with TRBJ2-2; perhaps D is TRBD1 or TRBD2 (6 bases each). The CDR3 has 17 amino acids. Per germline, CDR1 SGHVS and CDR2 FNYEAQ. V dropped 4 bases and J dropped 0 bases, with 15 bases sitting between them. The CDR3 sequence: CASSYPRGTPNTGELFF. The CDR3 region has the DNA TGTGCCAGCAGCTACCCCCGGGGGACACCGAACACCGGGGAGCTGTTTTTT.

The sample holds a few counts of this clonotype. This chain links TRBV12-3 or TRBV12-4 with TRBJ1-2, with D hard to call. The V gene lost 6 bases and the J gene lost 4 bases, with 15 bases spanning the gap. The CDR3 is made up of 14 amino acids. This chain's CDR3 is CASSRRTDTYGYTF. The CDR3 DNA follows: TGTGCCAGCAGCCGGAGGACGGATACCTATGGCTACACCTTC.

The chain joins TRBV10-2 to TRBJ2-1; TRBD1 agrees at 10 bases. This CDR3 is built from 15 residues. Germline CDR1 is WSHSY and CDR2 is SAAADI. V was clipped by 6 bases and J by 5 bases; unmatched bases: 7. Here the CDR3 reads CASSPTGGPNNEQFF. The CDR3 coding sequence is TGCGCCAGCAGCCCGACAGGGGGCCCAAACAATGAGCAGTTCTTC.

The chain carries TRBV4-2 and TRBJ1-1, with 9 bases fitting TRBD1. The germline V gene has CDR1 LGHNA and CDR2 YNFKEQ. J lost 7 bases, V lost 4 bases, and 7 bases had no gene match. The CDR3 spans 14 residues. The CDR3 reads CASSLTGGDGEAFF. The CDR3, as DNA: TGTGCCAGCAGCCTCACAGGGGGCGACGGTGAAGCTTTCTTT.

This clonotype was seen ten or more times. The gene calls are TRBV7-8 and TRBJ1-5; D may be TRBD1 (6 bases). Germline lookup yields CDR1 SGHVS and CDR2 FQNEAQ. The V gene lost 1 base and the J gene lost 2 bases, with 12 bases spanning the gap. The CDR3 is made up of 16 amino acids. Here the CDR3 DNA reads TGTGCCAGCAGCTTAGGTCCAGGGGCGGGCAATCAGCCCCAGCATTTT. This translates into CASSLGPGAGNQPQHF.

The chain combines TRBV6-2 or TRBV6-3 with TRBJ1-5; 10 positions match TRBD1. Germline V CDR1 and CDR2: MNHEY, SVGEGT. The CDR3 totals 15 residues. Trimming removed 6 bases from V and 6 bases from J; junction bases left unmatched: 8. Here the CDR3 DNA reads TGTGCCAGCAGATGGACCGGGACAGGGGTTCAGCCCCAGCATTTT. Translated, it gives CASRWTGTGVQPQHF.

The chain joins TRBV7-8 to TRBJ1-2, with 7 bases fitting TRBD1. The CDR3 totals 18 residues. The V gene's germline CDR1 is SGHVS and CDR2 FQNEAQ. After removal of 3 bases from V and 0 bases from J, the junction contained 13 bases not matched to a gene. The CDR3 sequence is CASSFITWDSKANYGYTF. The CDR3, as DNA: TGTGCCAGCAGCTTTATTACTTGGGACAGCAAAGCTAACTATGGCTACACCTTC.

This clonotype turned up a few times. This chain connects TRBV12-3 or TRBV12-4 to TRBJ1-2; 9 nucleotides agree with TRBD1. The CDR3 has 13 amino acids. Losses at the gene ends were 6 bases for V and 8 bases for J; bases not matched to a gene: 7. In DNA, the CDR3 is TGTGCCAGCAGGAGCGACAGGGGGGAAGGCTACACCTTC. Amino acid sequence: CASRSDRGEGYTF.

This clonotype was observed a handful of times. The chain is built from TRBV14 and TRBJ1-3; D gene unclear. This CDR3 region has 14 residues. V was cut by 6 bases and J by 2 bases, with 11 bases left in between. CDR1 SGHDN and CDR2 FVKESK come from the germline V gene. CDR3 DNA: TGTGCCAGCAGTCACAGAGCCACTGGAAACACCATATATTTT. Its protein is CASSHRATGNTIYF.

The chain recombines TRBV6-1 with TRBJ2-7; D may be TRBD2 (6 bases). Per germline, CDR1 MNHNS and CDR2 SASEGT. Deletions cut 8 bases from V and 5 bases from J, with 10 bases between. CDR3 size: 11 residues. CDR3: CASVWGDEQYF. The CDR3 coding sequence is TGTGCCAGCGTGTGGGGGGACGAGCAGTACTTC.

The gene calls are TRBV27 and TRBJ2-5; 9 bases are shared with TRBD2. The CDR3 has 15 residues. Germline-derived CDR1 and CDR2 are MNHEY and SMNVEV (reference sequence). J gave up 5 bases and V 0 bases, and 4 bases lay outside the gene matches. The CDR3 DNA follows: TGTGCCAGCAGTTTATCTATAGCGGGGGTTGAGACCCAGTACTTC. Translating gives CASSLSIAGVETQYF.

This sequence joins TRBV29-1 and TRBJ1-2; D gene unclear. CDR1 is SQVTM and CDR2 is ANQGSEA in the germline V gene. V shed 4 bases and J shed 8 bases, with 17 bases lying between them. This CDR3 contains 13 residues. In nucleotides, the CDR3 is TGCAGCGTTGGGGAAACACCAGCGAGAGGCTACACCTTC. Protein sequence: CSVGETPARGYTF.

The chain recombines TRBV15 with TRBJ1-1; 10 bases line up with TRBD1. The CDR3 runs to 13 residues. V was clipped by 8 bases and J by 1 base; unmatched bases: 1. CDR1 LNHNV and CDR2 YYDKDF come from the germline V gene (reference sequence). CDR3 sequence: CATGTGENTEAFF. CDR3 nucleotides: TGTGCCACCGGGACAGGGGAGAACACTGAAGCTTTCTTT.

This clonotype was found a few times. The CDR3 protein is CASSQELAGVAYNEQFF. DNA of the CDR3: TGCGCCAGCAGCCAAGAATTGGCAGGGGTTGCCTACAATGAGCAGTTCTTC. V is TRBV4-3 and J is TRBJ2-1, with D perhaps TRBD1 (6 bases). This CDR3 comprises 17 residues. Trimming removed 0 bases at V and 2 bases at J, with 14 bases between. CDR1 LGHNA and CDR2 YSLEER come from the germline V gene.

This rearrangement joins TRBV12-3 or TRBV12-4 to TRBJ2-4; D remains ambiguous. V was pared by 8 bases and J by 7 bases, with 18 bases between. The CDR3 extends over 14 amino acids. CDR3 in amino acids: CASASDPIGNIQYF. CDR3 bases: TGTGCCAGCGCCTCAGACCCTATCGGGAACATTCAGTACTTC.

This clonotype was seen repeatedly, ten times or more. The CDR3 DNA reads TGTGCCAGCCTATTACGGGGGGGCACCTATGGCTACACCTTC. This encodes CASLLRGGTYGYTF. This rearrangement joins TRBV7-2 to TRBJ1-2; possible D gene TRBD1, 6 bases. Per the germline V gene, CDR1 is SGHTA and CDR2 is FQGNSA. This CDR3 has 14 amino acids. With 8 bases removed from V and 4 bases from J, the gap between germline ends came to 17 bases.

The chain recombines TRBV7-9 with TRBJ2-5; D is unclear. The V gene's germline CDR1 is SEHNR and CDR2 FQNEAQ (reference sequence). V lost 4 bases and J 2 bases, leaving 8 bases between the germline ends. The CDR3 runs to 13 residues. The CDR3 loop reads CASSSRSQETQYF. CDR3 DNA: TGTGCCAGCAGCTCCCGTTCGCAAGAGACCCAGTACTTC.

The rearrangement uses TRBV4-1 and TRBJ1-2; D gene ambiguous. Trimming took off 0 bases at V and 3 bases at J, with 14 bases between the two ends. CDR3 length: 16 amino acids. Looked up from germline, CDR1 is MGHRA and CDR2 is YSYEKL. Written as DNA, the CDR3 is TGCGCCAGCAGCCAAGATCAGATTTCACTCTACTATGGCTACACCTTC. This translates into CASSQDQISLYYGYTF.

This clonotype was recorded a few times. The rearrangement links TRBV29-1 to TRBJ1-1; 9 nucleotides line up with TRBD1. Germline CDR1 and CDR2: SQVTM and ANQGSEA. With V trimmed by 6 bases and J by 5 bases, 4 bases remained unmatched. The CDR3 has 12 residues. CDR3 DNA sequence: TGCAGCGTAACAGGGGGCAGGACTGAAGCTTTCTTT. Translating it yields CSVTGGRTEAFF.

This clonotype was detected only once. The V gene is TRBV28, the J gene TRBJ1-5; 8 nucleotides line up with TRBD1. The CDR3 has 15 residues. V lost 6 bases, J lost 0 bases, and 4 bases stayed unmatched. From germline, CDR1 is MDHEN and CDR2 SYDVKM. CDR3 bases: TGTGCCAGCAGCGGGACAGGATATAGCAATCAGCCCCAGCATTTT. The encoded protein is CASSGTGYSNQPQHF.

This sequence joins TRBV12-3 or TRBV12-4 and TRBJ2-7; TRBD1 is a possible D gene (6 bases). The CDR3 has 17 residues. With 3 bases removed from V and 4 bases from J, the gap between germline ends came to 22 bases. CDR3 residues: CASSFSQWTAGRYEQYF. CDR3 nucleotide sequence: TGTGCCAGCAGTTTTAGTCAGTGGACAGCCGGTCGTTACGAGCAGTACTTC.

The V gene is TRBV6-6, the J gene TRBJ1-5, with D unresolved. CDR3 length equals 14 residues. V was pared by 6 bases and J by 4 bases, with 13 bases between. Germline-derived CDR1 and CDR2 are MNHNY and SVGAGI (reference sequence). This CDR3 is CASRRPISNQPQHF. CDR3 coding DNA: TGTGCCAGCAGGCGACCTATCAGTAATCAGCCCCAGCATTTT.